Listed below are T cell receptor beta chains from one sample, sequenced in a study of blood T cells in healthy people across ages. TCRdb called the 5' RACE reads again in MiXCR, with one record for every CDR3 protein. The sample lists just under 750,000 distinct CDR3 sequences, 20% to 25% occurring once. Sequenced input: blood. The source is a man aged 70-80 years in good health. Each CDR3 is given with its conserved first and last residue. Fields, in order: clone size, V gene, J gene, D gene, CDR3 DNA, CDR3 protein. The D gene is left open where the match is weak. A clone size is listed for some rows: how often the clone was seen (once, few, many), or a class if it is expanded.

few	TRBV24-1	TRBJ2-5	-	TGTGCCACCAGTGATTTCAACCGACGGGCTCAAGAGACCCAGTACTTC	CATSDFNRRAQETQYF
-	TRBV28	TRBJ2-7	-	TGTGCCAGCATCGCACTGGGGGGCTACGAGCAGTACTTC	CASIALGGYEQYF
-	TRBV5-1	TRBJ1-2	TRBD1	TGCGCCAGCAGCCACGGACAGGGGAATTTGTGGACCTTC	CASSHGQGNLWTF
few	TRBV27	TRBJ2-2	-	TGTGCCAGCAGGGTCAGTTTCACCGGGGAGCTGTTTTTT	CASRVSFTGELFF
-	TRBV7-2	TRBJ2-2	-	TGTGCCAGCAGCTACATCCCCGGGCCGGGGAACACCGGGGAGCTGTTTTTT	CASSYIPGPGNTGELFF
once	TRBV7-2	TRBJ2-1	-	TGTGCCAGCAGCTTAGAGTCAGACAATGAGCAGTTCTTC	CASSLESDNEQFF
-	TRBV2	TRBJ2-7	TRBD2	TGTGCCAGCAGCGGGAGGTTAGTGTCGTACGAGCAGTACTTC	CASSGRLVSYEQYF
few	TRBV20-1	TRBJ2-1	TRBD2	TGCAGTGCTTATACTAGCGGATCCTACAATGAGCAGTTCTTC	CSAYTSGSYNEQFF
few	TRBV29-1	TRBJ2-5	TRBD2	TGCAGCGTCATGGGACTAGCCCGAGAGACCCAGTACTTC	CSVMGLARETQYF
-	TRBV20-1	TRBJ1-1	-	TGCAGTGCCCCACGAGCCGGGTCACACACTGAAGCTTTCTTT	CSAPRAGSHTEAFF
-	TRBV2	TRBJ2-7	TRBD2	TGTGCCAGCAGTGAAGCAACGGCGGGGGGCGGGGACGAGCAGTACTTC	CASSEATAGGGDEQYF
few	TRBV2	TRBJ2-3	-	TGTGCCAGCAGGGCCGGGAAAATAATATATACGCAGTATTTT	CASRAGKIIYTQYF
few	TRBV7-9	TRBJ1-1	-	TGTGCCAGCAGCCTGGCACAGGAGAACACTGAAGCTTTCTTT	CASSLAQENTEAFF
-	TRBV5-1	TRBJ2-7	-	TGCGCCAGCAGCTTTGAGAGGCCGAGCTCCTACGAGCAGTACTTC	CASSFERPSSYEQYF
few	TRBV2	TRBJ1-4	-	TGTGCCAGCAAACAGGGTCTTGTTGAAAAACTGTTTTTT	CASKQGLVEKLFF
-	TRBV6-2/TRBV6-3	TRBJ2-1	TRBD2	TGTGCCAGCAGCTTTAGGACTAGCGGGAGACATGAGCAGTTCTTC	CASSFRTSGRHEQFF
once	TRBV27	TRBJ2-5	TRBD2	TGTGCCAGCAGACCACTAGCGGGGGGTACAGAGACCCAGTACTTC	CASRPLAGGTETQYF
few	TRBV4-1	TRBJ2-4	-	TGCGCCAGCAGCCGTGGAGTGGGCTCCGCCTATAGCATTCAGTACTTC	CASSRGVGSAYSIQYF
few	TRBV4-3	TRBJ2-1	TRBD2	TGCGCCAGCAGCCGCGGCCGGACTAGCGGGAGTTCCGATGAGCAGTTCTTC	CASSRGRTSGSSDEQFF
-	TRBV12-3/TRBV12-4	TRBJ2-5	TRBD2	TGTGCCAACGGTCGACTAGCGGGGGCTCCACAAGAGACCCAGTACTTC	CANGRLAGAPQETQYF
-	TRBV11-2	TRBJ1-1	TRBD1	TGTGCCAGCAGACAGATACAGGGGATCTCTGAAGCTTTCTTT	CASRQIQGISEAFF
few	TRBV6-6	TRBJ2-5	-	TGTGCCAGCAGTTACTCCTCCATCCAAGAGACCCAGTACTTC	CASSYSSIQETQYF
-	TRBV5-1	TRBJ1-3	-	TGCGCCAGCAGCTCTATGGGGCCGAGCTCTGGAAACACCATATATTTT	CASSSMGPSSGNTIYF
-	TRBV20-1	TRBJ1-1	TRBD1	TGCAGTGCTAGAGCCACCGGACAGGAGGCCACTGAAGCTTTCTTT	CSARATGQEATEAFF
once	TRBV7-2	TRBJ2-5	TRBD2	TGTGCCAGCGGCGGGGGAGGTTGGCAAGAGACCCAGTACTTC	CASGGGGWQETQYF
-	TRBV2	TRBJ2-3	TRBD2	TGTGGGTTAGCGGGAGCGGCAGATACGCAGTATTTT	CGLAGAADTQYF
-	TRBV28	TRBJ2-5	TRBD2	TGTGCCAGCAGAAAACTAGCGGGGGGCGGAGCAGAGGCCCAGTACTTC	CASRKLAGGGAEAQYF
-	TRBV6-5	TRBJ2-1	-	TGTGCCAGCAGGGTAGGGTCCTACAATGAGCAGTTCTTC	CASRVGSYNEQFF
-	TRBV7-6	TRBJ1-4	-	TGTGCCAGCAGCTTAGCACCAACTAATGAAAAACTGTTTTTT	CASSLAPTNEKLFF
few	TRBV7-8	TRBJ2-3	-	TGTGCCAGCAGCTTGTCACTAGGGGGGGCAGATACGCAGTATTTT	CASSLSLGGADTQYF
-	TRBV7-9	TRBJ2-3	TRBD2	TGTGCCAGCAGCTCTAGCGGGAGGGCCTTGGGAGATACGCAGTATTTT	CASSSSGRALGDTQYF
few	TRBV3-1	TRBJ2-3	-	TGTGCCAGCAGCCTACCTACTATGGATACGCAGTATTTT	CASSLPTMDTQYF